The 24 T cell receptor beta chains in this list originate from one sample, sequenced in a study of cytomegalovirus exposure and HLA in healthy donors (dated by TCRdb to the late 2010s). The library was built by means of the immunoSEQ multiplex PCR assay. A mixture of 60 forward primers for TCR Vbeta segments and 13 reverse primers for TCR Jbeta segments was used in the multiplex PCR. TCRdb retrieved this table from immuneACCESS and kept in-frame rearrangements only. Not all clones are present; in checked studies, unresolved V genes account for under half, and no reason is known for the remainder. The sample has around 170,000 clones on record, 75% to 85% of them singletons. Around 1.6% of the sample rests with the top ten. The specimen sequenced was PBMCs. These receptor sequences come from a man younger than 30 in good health and CMV-seronegative.

The V call is TRBV27, the J call TRBJ2-1, with a possible D match to TRBD1 (5 bases). The CDR3 totals 13 residues. Germline V CDR1 and CDR2: MNHEY, SMNVEV (reference sequence). Trimming removed 6 bases from V and 2 bases from J, with 8 bases in between. In DNA form, the CDR3 reads TGTGCCAGCAGCGGACAAGCCTACAATGAGCAGTTCTTC. It codes for CASSGQAYNEQFF.

The V and J genes are TRBV19 and TRBJ1-5; unclear D gene. V was trimmed by 5 bases and J by 4 bases, leaving 12 bases between them. The CDR3 runs to 14 residues. Germline V CDR1 and CDR2: LNHDA, SQIVND (reference sequence). DNA for the CDR3: TGTGCCAGTAGTGCCGGGTACGGAAATCAGCCCCAGCATTTT. It translates to CASSAGYGNQPQHF.

The chain recombines TRBV29-1 with TRBJ2-3, with D possibly TRBD2 on 7 matching bases. Trimming left V 6 bases short and J 1 base short, with 14 bases between. This CDR3 has 14 amino acids. Germline CDR1 is SQVTM and CDR2 is ANQGSEA. CDR3 loop: CSVLEGGGTDTQYF. CDR3 coding DNA: TGCAGCGTGCTTGAGGGGGGGGGCACAGATACGCAGTATTTT.

The J gene is TRBJ2-7, the V gene TRBV30, with TRBD2 matching 8 bases. This CDR3 is 13 amino acids long. Trimming cost V 2 bases and J 2 bases; bases outside gene matches: 2. In germline, CDR1 is GTSNPN, CDR2 SVGIG (reference sequence). CDR3 nucleotide sequence: TGTGCCTGGAGTCGGGGGGGCCCCTACGAGCAGTACTTC. Its translation: CAWSRGGPYEQYF.

This clone was picked up one time. This chain uses TRBV27 with TRBJ1-5; D is unclear. The CDR3 is 12 amino acids. Trimming shortened V by 2 bases and J by 15 bases, and 14 bases separated the two germline ends. Germline values: CDR1 MNHEY, CDR2 SMNVEV (reference sequence). CDR3 in amino acids: CASSLDGVYRHF. For the CDR3, the DNA is TGTGCCAGCAGTTTAGACGGAGTGTACCGGCATTTT.

The chain uses TRBV6-5 and TRBJ1-1, with TRBD1 as a possible D gene (6 bases). The CDR3 extends over 15 amino acids. V lost 6 bases to trimming and J lost 2 bases, with 16 bases between them. Germline V lookup: CDR1 MNHEY, CDR2 SVGAGI. CDR3 sequence: CASSPDRPHNTEAFF. CDR3 in DNA: TGTGCCAGCAGCCCGGACAGACCCCACAACACTGAAGCTTTCTTT.

Comments on this clone: Other DNA sequences in this sample translate to the same CDR3. This rearrangement joins TRBV28 to TRBJ1-5; 10 bases agree with TRBD1. The CDR3 is made up of 14 amino acids. J lost 7 bases, V lost 6 bases, and 6 bases had no gene match. Germline V gives CDR1 MDHEN, CDR2 SYDVKM. The chain's CDR3 is CASSPGQGNQPQHF. The CDR3 coding sequence is TGTGCCAGCAGCCCGGGACAGGGGAACCAGCCCCAGCATTTT.

The chain employs TRBV29-1 and TRBJ2-5; 7 bases map to TRBD1. Germline V gives CDR1 SQVTM, CDR2 ANQGSEA. The CDR3 extends over 12 amino acids. The CDR3 nucleotides read TGCAGAGCAGGGGGTAAAGGGGAGACCCAGTACTTC. Translated: CRAGGKGETQYF.

The chain carries TRBV9 and TRBJ2-5, with 7 bases identical to TRBD2. The closer fit of TRBJ2-7 to the DNA end suggests the J call may be wrong. The CDR3 is made up of 14 amino acids. Per germline, CDR1 SGDLS and CDR2 YYNGEE. The CDR3 spells CASSVAWGGYEQYF. Written as DNA, the CDR3 is TGTGCCAGCAGCGTAGCTTGGGGGGGCTACGAGCAGTACTTC.

J is TRBJ2-5 and V is TRBV7-9; 7 positions match TRBD2. The CDR3 runs to 13 residues. V was pared by 3 bases and J by 5 bases, with 3 bases of the junction left unmatched. Germline V gene lookup returns CDR1 SEHNR and CDR2 FQNEAQ (reference sequence). The CDR3 DNA reads TGTGCCAGCAGCTTTGTGGGGGGGGAGACCCAGTACTTC. Amino acid sequence: CASSFVGGETQYF.

This chain links TRBV19 with TRBJ1-1; 8 nucleotides align to TRBD1. Germline V gene lookup returns CDR1 LNHDA and CDR2 SQIVND (reference sequence). CDR3 size: 15 residues. V shed 4 bases and J 1 base; nucleotides not matched to a gene: 5. The CDR3 spells CASSKDRVRNTEAFF. The CDR3 nucleotides are TGTGCCAGTAGTAAGGACAGGGTTCGGAACACTGAAGCTTTCTTT. The variable domain in full, with the rest retrieved from reference TRBV19 and TRBJ1-1, is DGGITQSPKYLFRKEGQNVTLSCEQNLNHDAMYWYRQDPGQGLRLIYYSQIVNDFQKGDIAEGYSVSREKKESFPLTVTSAQKNPTAFYLCASSKDRVRNTEAFFGQGTRLTVV.

The chain uses TRBV30 and TRBJ2-7; 10 bases align to TRBD1. The germline V gene encodes CDR1 GTSNPN and CDR2 SVGIG (reference sequence). This CDR3 contains 12 residues. J lost 5 bases, V lost 6 bases, and 4 bases had no gene match. DNA of the CDR3: TGTGCCTGCGACAGGGGGCGGGACGAGCAGTACTTC. Translating it yields CACDRGRDEQYF.

CDR3 sequence reads: CASSRGLAGGEQYF. The CDR3 coding sequence is TGTGCCAGCAGCCGCGGACTAGCGGGAGGCGAGCAGTACTTC. The chain carries TRBV4-2 and TRBJ2-7, with 14 nucleotides matching TRBD2. The CDR3 contains 14 residues. CDR1 is LGHNA, CDR2 YNFKEQ, per germline. V was clipped by 4 bases and J by 6 bases; unmatched bases: 2.

This sequence joins TRBV19 and TRBJ2-1, with D tentatively TRBD2 (6 bases). There are 15 residues in the CDR3. The V end was cut by 2 bases, the J end by 2 bases, with 10 bases between. The germline V gene encodes CDR1 LNHDA and CDR2 SQIVND (reference sequence). The CDR3 loop is CASSISGEPYNEQFF. CDR3 nucleotide sequence: TGTGCCAGTAGTATATCGGGGGAGCCCTACAATGAGCAGTTCTTC.

This clone showed up just once. The rearrangement uses TRBV7-9 and TRBJ2-7, with TRBD1 as a possible D gene (5 bases). The CDR3 length is 16 residues. With 2 bases removed from V and 2 bases from J, the gap between germline ends came to 16 bases. The germline V gene has CDR1 SEHNR and CDR2 FQNEAQ (reference sequence). CDR3 region: CASSLNVGAATYEQYF. The CDR3 bases are TGTGCCAGCAGCTTAAATGTAGGGGCAGCCACCTACGAGCAGTACTTC.

This chain joins TRBV28 and TRBJ1-2; no definite D call. Germline CDR1 MDHEN, CDR2 SYDVKM. Trimming took 7 bases from V and 7 from J, leaving 10 bases between them. The CDR3 covers 11 residues. Written as DNA, the CDR3 is TGTGCCAGCAATGGAAGAGGTGGCTACACCTTC. Its translation: CASNGRGGYTF.

A word on this clone: This sample also contains other DNA sequences that code for the same CDR3. This chain uses TRBV6-6 with TRBJ1-6; D may be TRBD1 (6 bases). This CDR3 has 15 amino acids. Trimming stripped 0 bases from V and 3 bases from J, with 6 bases between. The germline V gene has CDR1 MNHNY and CDR2 SVGAGI (reference sequence). The CDR3, as DNA: TGTGCCAGCAGTTACTCCAGGGGCTATAATTCACCCCTCCACTTT. Protein sequence: CASSYSRGYNSPLHF.

The rearrangement joins TRBV2 to TRBJ2-7; TRBD2 might be the D (6 bases). Germline V gene lookup returns CDR1 SNHLY and CDR2 FYNNEI. This CDR3 region has 16 residues. The V end was cut by 2 bases, the J end by 4 bases, with 18 bases between. CDR3 coding DNA: TGTGCCAGCAGTGAAAGGCCCGGGGAGGTTATATACGAGCAGTACTTC. Its protein is CASSERPGEVIYEQYF.

This chain joins TRBV28 and TRBJ1-6; perhaps TRBD1 as D (5 bases). The V end lost 2 bases, the J end lost 9 bases, and 17 bases lay between the germline ends. This CDR3 comprises 16 residues. Germline V CDR1 and CDR2: MDHEN, SYDVKM. For the CDR3, the DNA is TGTGCCAGCAGTTTACCGCAGGAGGGGAGGACTTCACCCCTCCACTTT. It yields the protein CASSLPQEGRTSPLHF.

The genes are TRBV19 and TRBJ1-3; D is perhaps TRBD1 (5 bases). Germline V gives CDR1 LNHDA, CDR2 SQIVND (reference sequence). The ends were cut back, 0 bases at V and 0 bases at J, with 9 bases in the middle. The CDR3 is made up of 16 amino acids. CDR3 amino acids: CASSIEQANSGNTIYF. CDR3 bases: TGTGCCAGTAGTATAGAACAGGCCAACTCTGGAAACACCATATATTTT.

The gene calls are TRBV7-3 and TRBJ1-2, with D possibly being TRBD1 (5 bases). Germline-derived CDR1 and CDR2 are SGHTA and FQGTGA. CDR3 length equals 14 residues. The ends were cut back, 5 bases at V and 4 bases at J, with 14 bases in the middle. As DNA, the CDR3 is TGTGCCAGCAGCCCCCAGGGAATAGGCTATGGCTACACCTTC. Encoded protein: CASSPQGIGYGYTF.

The V and J genes are TRBV11-2 and TRBJ1-2, with D uncertain. The germline CDR1 and CDR2 sequences are SGHAT and FQNNGV. The CDR3 has 14 amino acids. Deletions cut 5 bases from V and 5 bases from J, with 15 bases between. CDR3 coding DNA: TGTGCCAGCAGCACTTTGCAAGCCGAATATGGCTACACCTTC. It specifies CASSTLQAEYGYTF.

J is TRBJ1-2 and V is TRBV5-4, with D perhaps matching TRBD1 (5 bases). V lost 0 bases to trimming and J lost 0 bases, with 9 bases between them. Germline values: CDR1 SGHNT, CDR2 YYREEE (reference sequence). The CDR3 loop spans 15 amino acids. CDR3 protein: CASSLEGVPNYGYTF. Written as DNA, the CDR3 is TGTGCCAGCAGCTTGGAAGGGGTACCTAACTATGGCTACACCTTC.

This clone has only a few counts. This chain uses TRBV7-3 with TRBJ1-1; possibly TRBD1 for D (5 bases). Trimming pared 5 bases from V and 5 bases from J, leaving 12 bases between. Germline CDR1 and CDR2: SGHTA and FQGTGA. This CDR3 is built from 13 residues. The CDR3 here is CASSPQAGTEAFF. CDR3 bases: TGTGCCAGCAGCCCACAGGCAGGGACTGAAGCTTTCTTT.